This TCR beta chain came from a study of T cells in Graves' hyperthyroidism and ophthalmopathy. Study-level points and caveats: Blood shared most expanded thyroid clonotypes above 0.001. A model built on 13 V-J features separated ophthalmopathy from stable hyperthyroidism.

The V and J ends lost 10 bases and 7 bases respectively, with 18 bases between them. This CDR3 comprises 13 residues. Amplification of TCR beta CDR3 regions used RNA as the template. Primed by the HTBI set, a first-round RT-PCR was run on the TCR CDR3. TCRdb passed the multiplex PCR reads through MiXCR, listing each CDR3 protein once. The sample records a few hundred thousand distinct CDR3 sequences, approximately 14% being singletons. Regarding this clonotype: Its target is unknown.

Those with hyperthyroidism were 18 to 65 years old, newly diagnosed, and ill for under 2 months. Based on clinical symptoms, serum thyroxine and TRAb, thyroid ultrasound and orbital computed tomography, diagnoses were reached. Source material: blood. The clonotype comes from a woman under 30 with Graves' hyperthyroidism. The genes are TRBV12-3 or TRBV12-4 and TRBJ2-3; possibly TRBD1 or TRBD2 for D (6 bases each). CDR3: CATNVGGTYTQYF. CDR3 DNA: TGTGCCACCAATGTGGGGGGCACTTATACGCAGTATTTT.